These 7 T cell receptor beta chains came from one sample sequenced in a study of blood T cell repertoires in COVID-19. Sequencing was performed with immunoSEQ multiplex PCR; in TCRdb, only in-frame clones are kept and a portion is missing. There are fewer than 130,000 clones in the sample; roughly 72% occur only once, and roughly 6% lies in the top ten. The sample consisted of peripheral blood. All receptors come from an older man with acute or convalescent COVID-19.

V is TRBV11-2 and J is TRBJ2-2; maybe TRBD2 (6 bases). The CDR3 has 12 residues. Germline V lookup: CDR1 SGHAT, CDR2 FQNNGV. V was pared by 6 bases and J by 5 bases, with 7 bases between. The CDR3, as DNA: TGTGCCAGCAGGGCGGGAACCGGGGAGCTGTTTTTT. The encoded protein is CASRAGTGELFF. Full variable domain (missing parts from reference TRBV11-2 and TRBJ2-2): EAGVAQSPRYKIIEKRQSVAFWCNPISGHATLYWYQQILGQGPKLLIQFQNNGVVDDSQLPKDRFSAERLKGVDSTLKIQPAKLEDSAVYLCASRAGTGELFFGEGSRLTVL.

This clone was seen at least ten times. V usage is TRBV4-1 and J usage is TRBJ1-3; 8 bases line up with TRBD1. J lost 0 bases, V lost 5 bases, and 6 bases had no gene match. Germline V gives CDR1 MGHRA, CDR2 YSYEKL. The CDR3 is 16 amino acids. The CDR3 DNA is TGCGCCAGCAGCGGTCGACAGGGGAGCTCTGGAAACACCATATATTTT. It codes for CASSGRQGSSGNTIYF.

CDR3 DNA: TGTGCCAGCAGCTCCCAGTACGAGCAGTACTTC. This encodes CASSSQYEQYF. The chain is built from TRBV5-4 and TRBJ2-7; D call uncertain. Germline V CDR1 and CDR2: SGHNT, YYREEE (reference sequence). The CDR3 covers 11 residues. V was trimmed by 3 bases and J by 4 bases, leaving 5 bases between them.

The J gene is TRBJ2-7, the V gene TRBV4-1; 10 bases align to TRBD2. The ends lost 0 bases at V and 10 bases at J; junction bases unmatched: 12. The CDR3 sequence is 16 residues long. Germline CDR1 reads MGHRA; CDR2 reads YSYEKL. CDR3 sequence (DNA): TGCGCCAGCAGCCAAGAATCCAGCGGGAGGGTCTCGTACCAGTACTTC. Translated, it gives CASSQESSGRVSYQYF.

The rearrangement uses TRBV4-3 and TRBJ2-7, with 10 bases aligning to TRBD2. The length of the CDR3 is 16 residues. Germline V gene lookup returns CDR1 LGHNA and CDR2 YSLEER. Trimming cost V 0 bases and J 2 bases; bases outside gene matches: 4. The CDR3 bases are TGCGCCAGCAGCCAAGAAAATAGCGGGAGGACCTACGAGCAGTACTTC. Protein product: CASSQENSGRTYEQYF.

This clone was counted between two and nine times. The genes are TRBV5-6 and TRBJ2-3; TRBD2 matches at 13 bases. V was clipped by 4 bases and J by 3 bases; unmatched bases: 5. Per germline, CDR1 SGHDT and CDR2 YYEEEE. This CDR3 spans 16 amino acids. The CDR3 bases are TGTGCCAGCAGCATACTAGCGGGAGGGCCAACAGATACGCAGTATTTT. It encodes CASSILAGGPTDTQYF.

The chain joins TRBV9 to TRBJ2-7; possible D gene TRBD1, 5 bases. Germline V lookup: CDR1 SGDLS, CDR2 YYNGEE. The CDR3 consists of 14 residues. Trimming took 0 bases from V and 6 from J, leaving 13 bases between them. CDR3 in amino acids: CASSVVSGFGEQYF. CDR3 coding DNA: TGTGCCAGCAGCGTAGTCTCAGGGTTCGGCGAGCAGTACTTC.